The source of this T cell receptor (beta chain) is a study of T cells expressing NK-cell markers. Study-level background: It was from sorted CD3+CD56+NKG2C+, CD3+CD56+NKG2C- and CD3+CD56-NKG2C+ T cells that TCR beta repertoires came.

This CDR3 spans 16 amino acids. Germline V gene lookup returns CDR1 MNHEY and CDR2 SVGAGI. General study results and limits: Also leading the CD3+CD56-NKG2C+ fraction in a few donors were these clonotypes.

TCRdb re-called the 5' RACE reads, yielding one record per CDR3 amino acid sequence without DNA. This sample contains over 350,000 distinct CDR3 sequences. As regards this clonotype: Its antigen remains unidentified.

What was sequenced was blood T cells: a sorted CD56 or NKG2C T cell subset, CD4+ or CD8+ T cells, or bulk PBMC T cells (not recorded which). The V and J genes are TRBV6-5 and TRBJ2-1; TCRdb selects TRBD1, and the lack of DNA leaves this call unchecked. This TCR derives from a woman aged 50 to 60 in good health. The CDR3 here is CASSARQGPVYNEQFF.